A single sample gave rise to the 25 T cell receptor beta chains below, sequenced in a study of blood T cell repertoires in COVID-19. The protocol was immunoSEQ multiplex PCR, while the TCRdb copy is restricted to in-frame clones and leaves out a portion. Of tens of thousands of clones in the sample, roughly nine tenths are singletons; the top ten hold roughly 0.35%. The sequenced sample was peripheral blood. The origin of the receptors is a man between 45 and 60 years old with COVID-19, enrolled during active disease.

The sample holds one count of this clone. The chain has TRBV6-5 and TRBJ1-1; D possibly corresponds to TRBD1 (6 bases). The germline V gene encodes CDR1 MNHEY and CDR2 SVGAGI. V was clipped by 6 bases and J by 5 bases, with 16 bases between them. The CDR3 is made up of 14 amino acids. The CDR3: CASRARDRLTEAFF. CDR3 DNA sequence: TGTGCCAGCAGGGCCAGAGACAGGTTGACTGAAGCTTTCTTT.

The chain couples TRBV7-9 to TRBJ2-7; possibly TRBD1 for D (6 bases). The CDR3 totals 12 residues. Germline CDR1 SEHNR, CDR2 FQNEAQ (reference sequence). V was cut by 5 bases and J by 3 bases, with 8 bases left in between. CDR3 sequence: CASSQDSYEQYF. The DNA for the CDR3 is TGTGCCAGCAGCCAGGACAGCTACGAGCAGTACTTC.

This clone came up once. This chain connects TRBV6-5 to TRBJ1-4, with 7 bases fitting TRBD1. Germline-derived CDR1 and CDR2 are MNHEY and SVGAGI. The J segment lost 4 bases and the V segment lost 5 bases, leaving 7 bases of the junction unmatched. This CDR3 has 15 residues. The CDR3 region is CASSLQTGLNEKLFF. The CDR3 bases are TGTGCCAGCAGTCTCCAGACAGGGCTTAATGAAAAACTGTTTTTT.

The chain couples TRBV7-8 to TRBJ1-5; D is uncertain. Looked up from germline, CDR1 is SGHVS and CDR2 is FQNEAQ. Between the trimmed V and J ends, which lost 1 base and 10 bases, there was a span of 20 bases. The CDR3 is 16 amino acids. The CDR3 DNA sequence: TGTGCCAGCAGCTTAGGGACCACCAACGTCGGGGAACCCCAGCATTTT. It specifies CASSLGTTNVGEPQHF.

For the CDR3, the DNA is TGTGCCATCAGACCCCGGGACAGGGATCTCCTAAGCGGAAACACCATATATTTT. Its translation: CAIRPRDRDLLSGNTIYF. V usage is TRBV10-3 and J usage is TRBJ1-3; 9 bases line up with TRBD1. The germline V gene encodes CDR1 ENHRY and CDR2 SYGVKD. The CDR3 loop spans 18 amino acids. V dropped 6 bases and J dropped 4; count of bases not matched to a gene: 16.

This chain connects TRBV14 to TRBJ2-3; 11 bases align to TRBD1. This CDR3 is built from 16 residues. Trimming at V came to 4 bases and at J to 2 bases, leaving 5 bases not matched to a gene. In germline, CDR1 is SGHDN, CDR2 FVKESK. This CDR3 is CASSPPGQGDTDTQYF. The CDR3 DNA is TGTGCCAGCAGCCCTCCGGGACAGGGGGACACAGATACGCAGTATTTT.

The chain combines TRBV4-1 with TRBJ2-1; D perhaps matches TRBD2 (6 bases). The CDR3 loop spans 16 amino acids. Trimming removed 3 bases at V and 7 bases at J, with 19 bases between. Germline CDR1 and CDR2: MGHRA and YSYEKL. CDR3 sequence reads: CASSHTGTGGFNEQFF. CDR3 DNA sequence: TGCGCCAGCAGCCACACCGGGACTGGTGGGTTTAATGAGCAGTTCTTC.

The chain is built from TRBV23-1 and TRBJ1-1; the D is unclear. TRBV23-1 counts as an open reading frame of uncertain function. The CDR3 spans 11 residues. The CDR3 loop is CEFIRRAEAFF. The CDR3 DNA sequence: TGCGAATTTATCCGGCGGGCTGAAGCTTTCTTT.

The chain couples TRBV7-2 to TRBJ2-3, with TRBD2 matching 8 bases. The V and J ends lost 2 bases and 0 bases, in that order; junction bases with no gene match: 7. Germline V gives CDR1 SGHTA, CDR2 FQGNSA. The CDR3 is made up of 17 amino acids. This chain's CDR3 is CASSLRKLAASTDTQYF. The DNA for the CDR3 is TGTGCCAGCAGCTTAAGGAAACTAGCGGCTAGCACAGATACGCAGTATTTT.

This chain connects TRBV7-9 to TRBJ1-5, with unresolved D. V shed 1 base and J shed 0 bases, with 7 bases lying between them. CDR3 length: 15 residues. Germline CDR1 and CDR2: SEHNR and FQNEAQ (reference sequence). For the CDR3, the DNA is TGTGCCAGCAGCTTAGATACGGTTAGCAATCAGCCCCAGCATTTT. It translates to CASSLDTVSNQPQHF. Filled out from reference TRBV7-9 and TRBJ1-5, the complete variable domain reads DTGVSQNPRHKITKRGQNVTFRCDPISEHNRLYWYRQTLGQGPEFLTYFQNEAQLEKSRLLSDRFSAERPKGSFSTLEIQRTEQGDSAMYLCASSLDTVSNQPQHFGDGTRLSIL.

V usage is TRBV7-9 and J usage is TRBJ2-5, with TRBD2 matching over 10 bases. The germline V gene has CDR1 SEHNR and CDR2 FQNEAQ (reference sequence). This CDR3 contains 16 residues. V was pared by 2 bases and J by 1 base, with 4 bases of the junction left unmatched. This CDR3 is CASSLLAGDPQETQYF. DNA for the CDR3: TGTGCCAGCAGCTTACTAGCGGGAGACCCCCAAGAGACCCAGTACTTC.

This chain links TRBV29-1 with TRBJ2-1; 11 nucleotides line up with TRBD2. V lost 8 bases, J lost 9 bases, and 15 bases stayed unmatched. From germline, CDR1 is SQVTM and CDR2 ANQGSEA. The CDR3 sequence is 15 residues long. The CDR3 region has the DNA TGCAGCACCTCCGGGACTAGCGGTGGAGAGGGTGAGCAGTTCTTC. Residues: CSTSGTSGGEGEQFF.

This rearrangement joins TRBV11-2 to TRBJ2-5; the match to TRBD1 covers 7 bases. CDR3 length equals 15 residues. Unmatched junction bases numbered 8, after V lost 5 bases and J lost 2 bases. Looked up from germline, CDR1 is SGHAT and CDR2 is FQNNGV. The CDR3 region has the DNA TGTGCCAGCAGCCTCCGACAGGGTTCGCAAGAGACCCAGTACTTC. Translated: CASSLRQGSQETQYF.

The CDR3 sequence: CASSLGGLAFNEQFF. CDR3 DNA sequence: TGTGCCAGCAGCCTCGGGGGACTAGCGTTCAATGAGCAGTTCTTC. J is TRBJ2-1 and V is TRBV7-8; TRBD2 matches at 10 bases. CDR3 size: 15 residues. Germline lookup yields CDR1 SGHVS and CDR2 FQNEAQ. V shed 5 bases and J 6 bases; nucleotides not matched to a gene: 7.

The chain uses TRBV11-2 and TRBJ2-3; D is perhaps TRBD1 (5 bases). The length of the CDR3 is 16 residues. V was cut by 3 bases and J by 2 bases, with 15 bases left in between. CDR1 is SGHAT and CDR2 is FQNNGV in the germline V gene. The DNA for the CDR3 is TGTGCCAGCAGCTTGGGGCAGGCGCGGACCACAGATACGCAGTATTTT. Translated: CASSLGQARTTDTQYF.

This chain uses TRBV4-1 with TRBJ1-6; a possible D gene is TRBD1 (6 bases). CDR1 is MGHRA, CDR2 YSYEKL, per germline. Trimming took off 4 bases at V and 7 bases at J, with 14 bases between the two ends. This CDR3 is built from 15 residues. The CDR3 here is CASSLVEGENSPLHF. The CDR3 nucleotides read TGCGCCAGCAGCCTGGTAGAGGGGGAGAATTCACCCCTCCACTTT.

In its sample, this clone was seen once. J is TRBJ1-1 and V is TRBV6-4, with 7 bases lining up with TRBD1. V was pared by 5 bases and J by 3 bases, with 9 bases of the junction left unmatched. The CDR3 is 15 amino acids. The germline CDR1 and CDR2 sequences are MRHNA and SNTAGT. CDR3 DNA sequence: TGTGCCAGCAGTAGGTCTTACAGGGGTGACACTGAAGCTTTCTTT. Translation: CASSRSYRGDTEAFF.

This chain joins TRBV14 and TRBJ2-7; TRBD1 matches 7 bases. Germline assignment: CDR1 SGHDN and CDR2 FVKESK. The CDR3 has 12 amino acids. V dropped 4 bases and J dropped 7; count of bases not matched to a gene: 4. CDR3 protein: CASSLGQEEQYF. The CDR3 nucleotides read TGTGCCAGCAGCCTAGGACAGGAAGAGCAGTACTTC.

This clone came up a few times. This chain joins TRBV24-1 and TRBJ2-1, with TRBD2 matching 12 bases. Germline V lookup: CDR1 KGHDR, CDR2 SFDVKD. The CDR3 has 17 amino acids. V shed 3 bases, J shed 7 bases, and the junction held 9 bases outside the gene matches. The CDR3 DNA reads TGTGCCACCAGTGATACCTCTAGCGGGAGGGCCTTGAATGAGCAGTTCTTC. Amino acid sequence: CATSDTSSGRALNEQFF.

The rearrangement uses TRBV7-8 and TRBJ2-1, with 14 nucleotides matching TRBD2. The CDR3 extends over 19 amino acids. The V gene's germline CDR1 is SGHVS and CDR2 FQNEAQ. V was pared by 5 bases and J by 9 bases, with 18 bases of the junction left unmatched. The CDR3 DNA reads TGTGCCAGCAGCCCAGAGGGGACTAGCGGGAGCCCGCTTGGGGGTGAGCAGTTCTTC. It encodes CASSPEGTSGSPLGGEQFF.

This clone was seen a few times. This chain joins TRBV28 and TRBJ2-1, with a weak D call TRBD2 (5 bases). Trimming stripped 7 bases from V and 9 bases from J, with 19 bases between. From germline, CDR1 is MDHEN and CDR2 SYDVKM. The CDR3 is 14 amino acids. The CDR3 DNA follows: TGTGCCAGCATCAGAGGGAAGACTATCGGTGAGCAGTTCTTC. It yields the protein CASIRGKTIGEQFF.

This clone was detected once. The chain is built from TRBV6-5 and TRBJ2-2; D is perhaps TRBD2 (6 bases). This CDR3 has 13 amino acids. The V gene's germline CDR1 is MNHEY and CDR2 SVGAGI. Trimming stripped 6 bases from V and 6 bases from J, with 11 bases between. The CDR3 nucleotides read TGTGCCAGCAGCAAACTAGCCCCCGGGGAGCTGTTTTTT. Encoded protein: CASSKLAPGELFF.

The CDR3 region has the DNA TGTGCCGGACGCTTGGCGGGCGGTCACGAGCAGTACTTC. It codes for CAGRLAGGHEQYF. The chain couples TRBV30 to TRBJ2-7; D is possibly TRBD2 (5 bases). The germline CDR1 and CDR2 sequences are GTSNPN and SVGIG (reference sequence). V was cut by 8 bases and J by 5 bases, with 19 bases left in between. This CDR3 spans 13 amino acids.

The chain uses TRBV7-2 and TRBJ2-1; 7 positions match TRBD2. The CDR3 has 15 residues. Germline-derived CDR1 and CDR2 are SGHTA and FQGNSA. The J segment lost 7 bases and the V segment lost 5 bases, leaving 11 bases of the junction unmatched. The DNA for the CDR3 is TGTGCCAGCAGCCCCGGGGGAGGGAGAACGAATGAGCAGTTCTTC. This sequence encodes CASSPGGGRTNEQFF. Complete variable domain (other parts from reference TRBV7-2 and TRBJ2-1): GAGVSQSPSNKVTEKGKDVELRCDPISGHTALYWYRQSLGQGLEFLIYFQGNSAPDKSGLPSDRFSAERTGGSVSTLTIQRTQQEDSAVYLCASSPGGGRTNEQFFGPGTRLTVL.

For the CDR3, the DNA is TGTGCCAGCAGCTTACGGTGGGGGAGGACAGATACGCAGTATTTT. Its protein product is CASSLRWGRTDTQYF. The V and J genes are TRBV7-2 and TRBJ2-3, with D possibly TRBD2 on 6 matching bases. The CDR3 sequence is 15 residues long. Germline assignment: CDR1 SGHTA and CDR2 FQGNSA. Trimming left V 2 bases short and J 3 bases short, with 12 bases between.